The clone carrying this TCR beta chain was seen once. What was sequenced were expressed TCRB transcripts, since all of the isolated RNA had been reverse transcribed. The assay was immunoSEQ multiplex PCR, and TCRdb's table has in-frame clones only and misses some. The table shows hundreds of thousands of clones, with 30% occurring only once. These data come from a study of beta chain features in type 1 diabetes. In germline, CDR1 is SGHTA, CDR2 FQGNSA. This CDR3 contains 15 residues. The V gene lost 4 bases and the J gene lost 8 bases, with 18 bases spanning the gap. Input material: naive CD4+ T cells from blood. The chain combines TRBV7-2 with TRBJ2-1, with TRBD1 as a possible D gene (7 bases). The source is a man younger than 35 in good health. The CDR3 reads CASSYRGGIQHEQFF. The CDR3 coding sequence is TGTGCCAGCAGCTACAGGGGCGGGATACAACATGAGCAGTTCTTC.